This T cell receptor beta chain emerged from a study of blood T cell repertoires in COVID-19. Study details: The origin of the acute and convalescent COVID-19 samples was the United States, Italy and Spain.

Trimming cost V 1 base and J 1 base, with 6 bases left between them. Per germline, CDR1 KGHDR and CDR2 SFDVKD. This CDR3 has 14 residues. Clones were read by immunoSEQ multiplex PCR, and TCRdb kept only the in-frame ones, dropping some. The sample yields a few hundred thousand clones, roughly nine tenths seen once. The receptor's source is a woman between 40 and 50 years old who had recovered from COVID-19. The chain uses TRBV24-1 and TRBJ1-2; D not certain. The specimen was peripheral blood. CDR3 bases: TGTGCCACCAGTGATTTATCCAGTAACTATGGCTACACCTTC. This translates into CATSDLSSNYGYTF.